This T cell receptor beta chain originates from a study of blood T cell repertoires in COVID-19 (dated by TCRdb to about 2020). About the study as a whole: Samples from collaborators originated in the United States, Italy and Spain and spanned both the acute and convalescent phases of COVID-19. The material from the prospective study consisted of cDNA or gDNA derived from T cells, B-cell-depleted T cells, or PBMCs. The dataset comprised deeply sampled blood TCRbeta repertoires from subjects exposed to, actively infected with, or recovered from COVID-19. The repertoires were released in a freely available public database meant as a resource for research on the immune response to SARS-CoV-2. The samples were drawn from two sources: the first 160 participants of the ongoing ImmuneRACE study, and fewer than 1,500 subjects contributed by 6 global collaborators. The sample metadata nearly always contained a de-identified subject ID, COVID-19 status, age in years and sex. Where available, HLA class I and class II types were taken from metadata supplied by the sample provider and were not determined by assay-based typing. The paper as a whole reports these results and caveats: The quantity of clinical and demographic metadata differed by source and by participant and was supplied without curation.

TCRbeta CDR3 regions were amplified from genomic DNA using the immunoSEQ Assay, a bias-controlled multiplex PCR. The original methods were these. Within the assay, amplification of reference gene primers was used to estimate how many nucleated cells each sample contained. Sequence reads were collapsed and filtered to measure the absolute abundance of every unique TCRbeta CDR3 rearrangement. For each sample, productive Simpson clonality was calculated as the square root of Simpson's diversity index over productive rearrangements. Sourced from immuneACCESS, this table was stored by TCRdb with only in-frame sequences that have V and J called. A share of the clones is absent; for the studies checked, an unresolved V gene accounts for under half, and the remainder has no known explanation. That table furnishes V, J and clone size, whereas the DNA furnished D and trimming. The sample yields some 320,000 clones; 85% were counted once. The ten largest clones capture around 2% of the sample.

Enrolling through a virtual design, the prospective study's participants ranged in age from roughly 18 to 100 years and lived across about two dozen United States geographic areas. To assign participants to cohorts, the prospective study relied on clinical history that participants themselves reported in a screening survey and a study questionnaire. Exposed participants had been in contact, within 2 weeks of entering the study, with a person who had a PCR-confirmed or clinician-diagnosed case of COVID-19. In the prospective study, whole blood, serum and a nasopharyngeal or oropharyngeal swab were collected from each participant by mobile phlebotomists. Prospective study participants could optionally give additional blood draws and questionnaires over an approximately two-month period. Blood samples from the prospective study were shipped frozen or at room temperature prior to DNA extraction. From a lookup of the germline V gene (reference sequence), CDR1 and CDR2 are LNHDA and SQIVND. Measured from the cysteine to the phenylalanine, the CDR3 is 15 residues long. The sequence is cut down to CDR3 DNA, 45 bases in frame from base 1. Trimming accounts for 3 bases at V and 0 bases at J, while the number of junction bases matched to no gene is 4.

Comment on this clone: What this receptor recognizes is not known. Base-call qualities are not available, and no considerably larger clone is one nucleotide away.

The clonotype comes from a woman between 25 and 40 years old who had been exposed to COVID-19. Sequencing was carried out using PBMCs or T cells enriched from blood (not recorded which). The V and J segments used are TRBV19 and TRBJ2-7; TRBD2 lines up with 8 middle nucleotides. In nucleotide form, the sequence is TGTGCCAGTAGTATTGCGGGGGGAAGCTCCTACGAGCAGTACTTC. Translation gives CASSIAGGSSYEQYF. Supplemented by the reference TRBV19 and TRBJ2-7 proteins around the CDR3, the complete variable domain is DGGITQSPKYLFRKEGQNVTLSCEQNLNHDAMYWYRQDPGQGLRLIYYSQIVNDFQKGDIAEGYSVSREKKESFPLTVTSAQKNPTAFYLCASSIAGGSSYEQYFGPGTRLTVT.